The 21 T cell receptor beta chains reported below all come from one sample, sequenced in a study of blood T cell repertoires in COVID-19. Generated by immunoSEQ multiplex PCR, the TCRdb table keeps only in-frame clones and is missing some. The sample yields under 350,000 clones, around 90% seen once. The material sequenced was peripheral blood. All receptors derive from a man aged 50-59 years with acute or convalescent COVID-19.

This chain connects TRBV7-2 to TRBJ2-2; a possible D gene is TRBD2 (6 bases). Germline V CDR1 and CDR2: SGHTA, FQGNSA. V lost 5 bases and J lost 0, with 10 bases in between. CDR3 size: 15 residues. In DNA form, the CDR3 reads TGTGCCAGCAGCCCCCCTAGCGCGAACACCGGGGAGCTGTTTTTT. This sequence encodes CASSPPSANTGELFF.

The V and J genes are TRBV5-1 and TRBJ2-5; perhaps TRBD2 as D (6 bases). Trimming took off 0 bases at V and 5 bases at J, with 8 bases between the two ends. CDR1 SGHRS and CDR2 YFSETQ come from the germline V gene. The CDR3 is 13 residues long. CDR3 sequence (DNA): TGCGCCAGCAGCTTGGGGGAGGCGGAGACCCAGTACTTC. This sequence encodes CASSLGEAETQYF. The whole variable domain, filled in from reference TRBV5-1 and TRBJ2-5, reads KAGVTQTPRYLIKTRGQQVTLSCSPISGHRSVSWYQQTPGQGLQFLFEYFSETQRNKGNFPGRFSGRQFSNSRSEMNVSTLELGDSALYLCASSLGEAETQYFGPGTRLLVL.

The V call is TRBV30, the J call TRBJ1-3; no clear D. Germline V lookup: CDR1 GTSNPN, CDR2 SVGIG (reference sequence). The length of the CDR3 is 17 residues. Trimming removed 0 bases at V and 0 bases at J, with 15 bases between. The CDR3 protein is CAWSVGSPSFSGNTIYF. CDR3 in DNA: TGTGCCTGGAGTGTAGGGAGCCCCTCTTTCTCTGGAAACACCATATATTTT. Full variable domain (remainder filled in from reference TRBV30 and TRBJ1-3): SQTIHQWPATLVQPVGSPLSLECTVEGTSNPNLYWYRQAAGRGLQLLFYSVGIGQISSEVPQNLSASRPQDRQFILSSKKLLLSDSGFYLCAWSVGSPSFSGNTIYFGEGSWLTVV.

The chain links TRBV19 to TRBJ2-7; TRBD2 might be the D (5 bases). This CDR3 spans 15 amino acids. CDR1 LNHDA and CDR2 SQIVND come from the germline V gene (reference sequence). Trimming stripped 3 bases from V and 2 bases from J, with 14 bases between. The CDR3 nucleotides read TGTGCCAGTAGTATCGGTGGGCTAGCTACCTACGAGCAGTACTTC. This codes for CASSIGGLATYEQYF.

This clone is a singleton in its sample. This chain uses TRBV7-9 with TRBJ1-1, with unresolved D. V lost 0 bases and J lost 1, with 9 bases in between. CDR1 and CDR2 (germline): SEHNR, FQNEAQ (reference sequence). The length of the CDR3 is 15 residues. The DNA for the CDR3 is TGTGCCAGCAGCTTAGCGCTAGAGAGGAACACTGAAGCTTTCTTT. Translated: CASSLALERNTEAFF. Full variable domain (rest looked up from reference TRBV7-9 and TRBJ1-1): DTGVSQNPRHKITKRGQNVTFRCDPISEHNRLYWYRQTLGQGPEFLTYFQNEAQLEKSRLLSDRFSAERPKGSFSTLEIQRTEQGDSAMYLCASSLALERNTEAFFGQGTRLTVV.

The chain combines TRBV6-1 with TRBJ1-1; D gene ambiguous. V was pared by 0 bases and J by 6 bases, with 8 bases between. Germline CDR1 is MNHNS and CDR2 is SASEGT. CDR3 length equals 13 residues. CDR3 DNA sequence: TGTGCCAGCAGTGAAGCGCGAGGGTCTGAAGCTTTCTTT. Its translation is CASSEARGSEAFF.

The chain is built from TRBV14 and TRBJ1-3, with D uncertain. The CDR3 is 13 amino acids. Germline lookup yields CDR1 SGHDN and CDR2 FVKESK. V lost 7 bases, J lost 1 base, and 8 bases lay in between. The CDR3 sequence: CASTAISGNTIYF. DNA for the CDR3: TGTGCCAGCACCGCGATATCTGGAAACACCATATATTTT.

This chain joins TRBV6-5 and TRBJ1-4, with 8 bases that match TRBD1. Germline loops: CDR1 MNHEY, CDR2 SVGAGI. Trimming cost V 8 bases and J 5 bases; bases outside gene matches: 4. The CDR3 sequence is 13 residues long. The CDR3 loop reads CASQGQENEKLFF. DNA for the CDR3: TGTGCCAGCCAGGGACAGGAGAATGAAAAACTGTTTTTT.

The V and J genes are TRBV10-1 and TRBJ2-5; D gene uncertain. Per germline, CDR1 WNHNN and CDR2 SYGVQD (reference sequence). V lost 8 bases and J 5 bases, leaving 12 bases between the germline ends. This CDR3 region has 12 residues. The CDR3 nucleotides read TGCGCCAGCGGAAGACATGGGGAGACCCAGTACTTC. This sequence encodes CASGRHGETQYF.

Details on this clone: Distinct nucleotide sequences in the sample also encode this CDR3. The rearrangement uses TRBV11-1 and TRBJ1-5; no reliable D call. V was shortened by 1 base and J by 5 bases, with 6 bases between the two germline ends. Germline values: CDR1 SGHAT, CDR2 FQDESV (reference sequence). The CDR3 runs 13 residues. The CDR3 here is CASSLDRDQPQHF. CDR3 coding DNA: TGTGCCAGCAGCTTAGATCGGGATCAGCCCCAGCATTTT.

The chain carries TRBV19 and TRBJ2-4; D is uncertain. The CDR3 runs to 15 residues. The germline V gene encodes CDR1 LNHDA and CDR2 SQIVND (reference sequence). Trimming removed 6 bases from V and 0 bases from J, with 12 bases in between. CDR3 sequence: CASSANDLAKNIQYF. CDR3 in DNA: TGTGCCAGTAGCGCTAACGATTTAGCCAAAAACATTCAGTACTTC. The entire variable domain, with the rest obtained from reference TRBV19 and TRBJ2-4, is as follows: DGGITQSPKYLFRKEGQNVTLSCEQNLNHDAMYWYRQDPGQGLRLIYYSQIVNDFQKGDIAEGYSVSREKKESFPLTVTSAQKNPTAFYLCASSANDLAKNIQYFGAGTRLSVL.

The rearrangement links TRBV7-9 to TRBJ1-2; D perhaps matches TRBD1 (5 bases). Germline CDR1 is SEHNR and CDR2 is FQNEAQ (reference sequence). Deletions cut 2 bases from V and 5 bases from J, with 12 bases between. This CDR3 region has 14 residues. The CDR3 sequence is CASSLLQEGYGYTF. CDR3 nucleotides: TGTGCCAGCAGCTTACTCCAGGAGGGGTATGGCTACACCTTC.

The CDR3: CASSPGTARMNTEAFF. In nucleotides, the CDR3 is TGTGCCAGCAGCCCCGGGACAGCTCGCATGAACACTGAAGCTTTCTTT. V usage is TRBV5-4 and J usage is TRBJ1-1, with 7 nucleotides matching TRBD1. Losses at the gene ends were 4 bases for V and 0 bases for J; bases not matched to a gene: 9. Germline CDR1 SGHNT, CDR2 YYREEE (reference sequence). This CDR3 region has 16 residues.

The J gene is TRBJ2-5, the V gene TRBV9; 13 nucleotides match TRBD2. Germline-derived CDR1 and CDR2 are SGDLS and YYNGEE. The trim removed 0 bases at V and 2 bases at J, leaving 7 bases unmatched. The CDR3 is 18 residues long. DNA for the CDR3: TGTGCCAGCAGCGTAGCTCCCTCACTAGCGGGGGGGCAAGAGACCCAGTACTTC. Translating it yields CASSVAPSLAGGQETQYF.

The gene calls are TRBV6-5 and TRBJ2-7, with D tentatively TRBD1 (6 bases). V shed 7 bases and J shed 2 bases, with 15 bases lying between them. The CDR3 is made up of 14 amino acids. Germline V gene sequence: CDR1 MNHEY, CDR2 SVGAGI. The CDR3 DNA reads as TGTGCCAGCACTCGAGGGGGTGCTCCCTACGAGCAGTACTTC. Its translation: CASTRGGAPYEQYF.

The rearrangement joins TRBV11-2 to TRBJ2-1; 7 positions agree with TRBD2. Germline CDR1 and CDR2: SGHAT and FQNNGV. CDR3 length: 14 amino acids. The J segment lost 4 bases and the V segment lost 5 bases, leaving 5 bases of the junction unmatched. This CDR3 reads CASSNLRGYNEQFF. The CDR3 nucleotides are TGTGCCAGCAGCAATTTGCGGGGGTACAATGAGCAGTTCTTC.

The V and J genes are TRBV18 and TRBJ1-6; D uncertain. This CDR3 spans 16 amino acids. The V gene lost 5 bases and the J gene lost 0 bases, with 11 bases spanning the gap. In germline, CDR1 is KGHSH, CDR2 LQKENI. CDR3 nucleotide sequence: TGTGCCAGCTCAACCTTCTCGAGCTCCTATAATTCACCCCTCCACTTT. Translating it yields CASSTFSSSYNSPLHF. Together with reference TRBV18 and TRBJ1-6, the CDR3 gives the full variable domain: NAGVMQNPRHLVRRRGQEARLRCSPMKGHSHVYWYRQLPEEGLKFMVYLQKENIIDESGMPKERFSAEFPKEGPSILRIQQVVRGDSAAYFCASSTFSSSYNSPLHFGNGTRLTVT.

The J gene is TRBJ1-1, the V gene TRBV5-1; D is uncertain. This CDR3 is 14 amino acids long. V was clipped by 2 bases and J by 1 base, with 9 bases between them. Germline lookup yields CDR1 SGHRS and CDR2 YFSETQ. This CDR3 is CASSFGTPNTEAFF. The CDR3 nucleotides read TGCGCCAGCAGCTTTGGCACCCCGAACACTGAAGCTTTCTTT.

The chain uses TRBV27 and TRBJ2-1, with 11 bases matching TRBD2. Trimming cost V 5 bases and J 9 bases; bases outside gene matches: 12. The germline V gene encodes CDR1 MNHEY and CDR2 SMNVEV (reference sequence). There are 16 residues in the CDR3. The CDR3 DNA reads TGTGCCAGCAGTAGCTACCATAGCGGGGGGGCCGGTGAGCAGTTCTTC. Amino acids: CASSSYHSGGAGEQFF.

In this sample, this clone turned up once. V gene TRBV11-3 combines with J gene TRBJ1-1; D call uncertain. The V and J ends lost 3 bases and 4 bases respectively, with 9 bases between them. Germline V gene data show CDR1 as SGHNT and CDR2 as YENEEA. The CDR3 contains 13 residues. CDR3 loop: CASSFAQSTEAFF. Here the CDR3 DNA reads TGTGCCAGCAGCTTTGCCCAGTCCACTGAAGCTTTCTTT.

The chain has TRBV5-1 and TRBJ1-4; a weak D match, TRBD1 (6 bases). V dropped 4 bases and J dropped 4 bases, with 11 bases sitting between them. Per the germline V gene, CDR1 is SGHRS and CDR2 is YFSETQ. CDR3 length equals 14 residues. The CDR3 sequence: CASSPGQINEKLFF. DNA of the CDR3: TGCGCCAGCAGCCCAGGACAGATTAATGAAAAACTGTTTTTT.